Detailed here is one T cell receptor (beta chain). The antigen remains undetermined. The CDR3 is 13 amino acids. V lost 3 bases and J 7 bases, leaving 13 bases between the germline ends. These data originate in a study of CD8 T cells in ankylosing spondylitis. Broader study findings: As reported, disease-linked clones showed significant enrichment in matched ankylosing spondylitis synovial fluid. One TCR beta motif, made up of several highly homologous variants, appeared characteristic of ankylosing spondylitis blood. Previously reported in reactive arthritis synovial fluid and blood were some of the motif variants.

TCR beta libraries were made by quantitative 5'-RACE with molecular barcodes. TCRdb processed the 5' RACE reads anew with MiXCR; each CDR3 protein has one entry. The sample consists of 200,000 or so distinct CDR3 sequences, 20% to 30% of them appearing once. The sequenced sample was blood, either unsorted or a sorted T cell fraction (not recorded which). The chain has TRBV12-3 or TRBV12-4 and TRBJ2-7; the D is unclear. The sequence was obtained from a male donor with ankylosing spondylitis or in good health (not recorded which). CDR3 coding DNA: TGTGCCAGCAGTTTCATCGGAGTGAGGGAGCAGTACTTC. Translated, it gives CASSFIGVREQYF.